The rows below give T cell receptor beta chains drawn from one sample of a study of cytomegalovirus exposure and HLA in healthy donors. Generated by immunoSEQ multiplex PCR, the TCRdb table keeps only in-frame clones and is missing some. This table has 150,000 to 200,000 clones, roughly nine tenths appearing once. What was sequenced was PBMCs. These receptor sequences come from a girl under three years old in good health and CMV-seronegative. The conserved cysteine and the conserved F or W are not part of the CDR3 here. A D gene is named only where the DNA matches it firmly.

ASSSGQGWETQY	TRBD1	TRBV9
ASNKKY	.	TRBV5-1
ASSTRDRVTEAF	TRBD1	TRBV19
SGGLLNTGELF	.	TRBV29-1
ASSIASGGWDQPQH	TRBD1	TRBV19
ASSLERGGSDTQY	TRBD2	TRBV5-6
ASSLMGLAITGELF	TRBD2	TRBV5-4
ASSPLAGGQETQY	TRBD2	TRBV27
ASSRSGTGSSYEQY	TRBD1	TRBV11-2
ASSQVSLVAGSDTQY	TRBD2	TRBV4-2